This is a list of T cell receptor beta chains from one sample in a study of blood T cell repertoires in COVID-19. Libraries were prepared by immunoSEQ multiplex PCR; TCRdb keeps only in-frame clonotypes and omits some of them. This table has some 56,000 clones, more than 80% appearing once. The sequenced sample was peripheral blood. The origin of the receptors is a human donor in a cohort sampled during active COVID-19. Both conserved end residues are part of each CDR3. A D gene is named only where the DNA matches it firmly. Expanded clones are given a class, and other clones once, few, many or no size at all.

>NA|TRBV30|TRBJ2-2|NA
TGTGCCTCCGGTAGGGGGACCACCGGGGAGCTGTTTTTT
CASGRGTTGELFF
>NA|TRBV7-5|TRBJ2-3|NA
TGTGTCAGAAGCTGTGGACTAGCGGGGTACACAGATACGCAGTATTTT
CVRSCGLAGYTDTQYF
>once|TRBV4-1|TRBJ1-2|NA
TGCGCCAGCAGCCCAAGGGAGGCGGGTCAAGGTCGTGGCTACACCTTC
CASSPREAGQGRGYTF
>NA|TRBV6-5|TRBJ1-3|NA
TGTGCCAGCAGGACAGTCCTGAACACCATATATTTT
CASRTVLNTIYF
>NA|TRBV20-1|TRBJ2-7|NA
TGCAGTGCACGGGTTGACGGCGAGCAGTACTTC
CSARVDGEQYF
>NA|TRBV5-1|TRBJ2-6|TRBD1
TGCGCCAGTCGGGACAGGGTTCCCCTCGGGGACTCTGGGGCCAACGTCCTGACTTTC
CASRDRVPLGDSGANVLTF
>NA|TRBV5-6|TRBJ1-3|NA
TGTGCCAGCAGCTCACTTACAGCTGGAAACACCATATATTTT
CASSSLTAGNTIYF
>once|TRBV30|TRBJ1-2|TRBD1
TGTGCCTGGAGTCTACTATCAGGGGGCTACTATGGCTACACCTTC
CAWSLLSGGYYGYTF
>NA|TRBV7-9|TRBJ2-3|TRBD2
TGTGCCAGCAGCCCCCTTAGGAGACTAGCGGGCGTGGATACGCAGTATTTT
CASSPLRRLAGVDTQYF
>once|TRBV6-5|TRBJ2-7|TRBD1
TGTGCCAGCCCACAAACTTCGACAGGGAACTACGAGCAGTACTTC
CASPQTSTGNYEQYF
>NA|TRBV19|TRBJ2-7|NA
TGTGCCTCAAGAAGAACCGGGTCGGGTCCCTACGAGCAGTACTTC
CASRRTGSGPYEQYF
>NA|TRBV5-5|TRBJ1-5|TRBD1
TGTGCCAGCAGCTTAATGGGCACAACAGGGGCAAATCAGCCCCAGCATTTT
CASSLMGTTGANQPQHF
>once|TRBV27|TRBJ2-3|TRBD1
TGTGCCAGCAGGAGGGACAGGGGATTGCCTAGCACAGATACGCAGTATTTT
CASRRDRGLPSTDTQYF
>NA|TRBV29-1|TRBJ2-5|NA
TGCAGCGCAATCGACGGAACGGGTGAGACCCAGTACTTC
CSAIDGTGETQYF